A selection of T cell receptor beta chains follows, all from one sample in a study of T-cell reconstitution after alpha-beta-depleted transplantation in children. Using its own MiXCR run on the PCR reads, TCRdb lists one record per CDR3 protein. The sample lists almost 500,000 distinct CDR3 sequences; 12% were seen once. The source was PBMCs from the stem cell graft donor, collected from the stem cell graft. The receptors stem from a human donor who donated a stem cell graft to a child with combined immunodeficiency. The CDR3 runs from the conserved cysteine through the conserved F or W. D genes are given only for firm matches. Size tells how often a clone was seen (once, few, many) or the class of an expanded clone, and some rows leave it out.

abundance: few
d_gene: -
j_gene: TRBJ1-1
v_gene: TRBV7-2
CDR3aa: CASSSTHRVTNTEAFF
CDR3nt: TGTGCCAGCAGCTCGACCCACAGGGTTACGAACACTGAAGCTTTCTTT

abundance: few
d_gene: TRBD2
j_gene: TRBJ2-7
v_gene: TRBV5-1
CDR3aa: CASSLGLAGVLSSYEQYF
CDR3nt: TGCGCCAGCAGCTTGGGACTAGCGGGAGTCCTAAGCTCCTACGAGCAGTACTTC

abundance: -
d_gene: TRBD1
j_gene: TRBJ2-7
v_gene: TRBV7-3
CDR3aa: CASSLMDRYEQYF
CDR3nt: TGTGCCAGCAGCTTAATGGACAGGTACGAGCAGTACTTC

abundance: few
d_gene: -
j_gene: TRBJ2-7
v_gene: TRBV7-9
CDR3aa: CASSFGEHEQYF
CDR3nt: TGTGCCAGCAGCTTTGGGGAGCACGAGCAGTACTTC

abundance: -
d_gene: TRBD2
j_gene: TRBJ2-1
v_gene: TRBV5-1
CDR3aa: CASSLTGLATLNEQFF
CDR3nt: TGCGCCAGCAGCCTCACGGGACTAGCAACTTTAAATGAGCAGTTCTTC

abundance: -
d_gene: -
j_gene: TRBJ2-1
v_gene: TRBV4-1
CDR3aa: CASSQDFRGPFF
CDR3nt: TGCGCCAGCAGCCAAGATTTCCGGGGACCGTTCTTC

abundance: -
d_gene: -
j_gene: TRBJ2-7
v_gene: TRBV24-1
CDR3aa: CATSDPSDYEQYF
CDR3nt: TGTGCCACCAGTGACCCCTCGGACTACGAGCAGTACTTC

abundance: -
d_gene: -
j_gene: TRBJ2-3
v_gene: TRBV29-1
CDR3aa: CSVVPANGDTQYF
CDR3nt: TGCAGCGTTGTGCCAGCCAACGGAGATACGCAGTATTTT

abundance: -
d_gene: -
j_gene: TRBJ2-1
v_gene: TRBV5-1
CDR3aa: CASGVSGIYNEQFF
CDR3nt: TGCGCCAGCGGGGTGAGCGGTATTTACAATGAGCAGTTCTTC

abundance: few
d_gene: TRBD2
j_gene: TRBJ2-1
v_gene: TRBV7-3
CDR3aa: CASSPRTSGWNEQFF
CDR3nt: TGTGCCAGCAGCCCTCGGACTAGCGGGTGGAATGAGCAGTTCTTC

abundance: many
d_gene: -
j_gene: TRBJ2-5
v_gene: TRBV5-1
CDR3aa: CASSLEGHVTETQYF
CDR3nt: TGCGCCAGCAGCTTGGAAGGACACGTCACGGAGACCCAGTACTTC

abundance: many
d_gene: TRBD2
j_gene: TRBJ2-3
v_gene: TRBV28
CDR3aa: CASGSGGALDTQYF
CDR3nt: TGTGCCAGTGGTAGCGGGGGGGCCCTAGATACGCAGTATTTT

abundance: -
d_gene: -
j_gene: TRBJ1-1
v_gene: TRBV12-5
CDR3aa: CASGFLGAGKDTEAFF
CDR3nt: TGTGCTAGTGGTTTCCTGGGGGCAGGGAAAGACACTGAAGCTTTCTTT

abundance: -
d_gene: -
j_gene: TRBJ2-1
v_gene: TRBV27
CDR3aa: CASSFGRTYEQFF
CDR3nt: TGTGCCAGCAGTTTTGGCCGGACCTATGAGCAGTTCTTC

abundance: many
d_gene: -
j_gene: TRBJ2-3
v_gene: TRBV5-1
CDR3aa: CASSRETDTQYF
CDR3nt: TGCGCCAGCAGCAGGGAAACAGATACGCAGTATTTT

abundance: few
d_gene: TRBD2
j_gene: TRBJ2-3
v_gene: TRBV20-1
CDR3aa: CSARGLAGQHQQYF
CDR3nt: TGCAGTGCCAGGGGACTAGCTGGCCAACATCAGCAGTATTTT

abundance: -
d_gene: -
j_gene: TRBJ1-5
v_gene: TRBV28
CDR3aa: CASSAPTGTRPQHF
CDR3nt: TGTGCCAGCAGTGCCCCGACCGGGACTCGGCCCCAGCATTTT

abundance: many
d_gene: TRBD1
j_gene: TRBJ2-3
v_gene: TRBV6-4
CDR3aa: CASSATGGSTDTQYF
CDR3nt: TGTGCCAGCAGTGCCACAGGGGGCAGCACAGATACGCAGTATTTT

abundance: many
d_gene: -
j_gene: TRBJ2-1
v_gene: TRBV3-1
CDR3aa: CASSQDQGSYNEQFF
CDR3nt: TGTGCCAGCAGCCAAGATCAGGGATCCTACAATGAGCAGTTCTTC

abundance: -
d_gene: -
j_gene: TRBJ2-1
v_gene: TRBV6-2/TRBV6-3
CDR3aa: CASSYSNPYNEQFF
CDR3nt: TGTGCCAGCAGTTACTCGAACCCCTACAATGAGCAGTTCTTC

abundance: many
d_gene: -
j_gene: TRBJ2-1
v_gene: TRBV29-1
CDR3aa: CSARVDAGYEQFF
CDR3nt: TGCAGCGCTCGGGTAGATGCGGGCTATGAGCAGTTCTTC

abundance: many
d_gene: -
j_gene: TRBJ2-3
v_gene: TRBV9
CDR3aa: CASSAVKPTDTQYF
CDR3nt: TGTGCCAGCAGCGCCGTAAAACCAACAGATACGCAGTATTTT

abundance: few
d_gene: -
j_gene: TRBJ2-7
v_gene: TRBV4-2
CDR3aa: CASSHRDGFYEQYF
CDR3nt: TGTGCCAGCAGCCATCGGGACGGCTTCTACGAGCAGTACTTC

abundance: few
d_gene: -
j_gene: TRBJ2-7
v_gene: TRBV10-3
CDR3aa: CAISESRLVGFYEQYF
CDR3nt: TGTGCCATCAGTGAGTCTCGCCTAGTTGGGTTTTACGAGCAGTACTTC

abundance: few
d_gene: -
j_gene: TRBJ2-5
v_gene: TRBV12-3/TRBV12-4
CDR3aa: CASSSQGREETQYF
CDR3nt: TGTGCCAGCAGTTCCCAGGGGCGGGAAGAGACCCAGTACTTC

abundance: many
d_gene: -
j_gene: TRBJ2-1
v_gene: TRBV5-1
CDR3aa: CASSLGSNSYNEQFF
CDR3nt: TGCGCCAGCAGCTTGGGCAGTAACAGCTACAATGAGCAGTTCTTC

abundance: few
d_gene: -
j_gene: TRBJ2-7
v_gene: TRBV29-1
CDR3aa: CSVGHYEQYF
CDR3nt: TGCAGCGTCGGCCACTACGAGCAGTACTTC

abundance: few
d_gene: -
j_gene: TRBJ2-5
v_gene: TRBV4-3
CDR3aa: CASSQDFGGQETQYF
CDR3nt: TGCGCCAGCAGCCAAGATTTCGGCGGCCAAGAGACCCAGTACTTC

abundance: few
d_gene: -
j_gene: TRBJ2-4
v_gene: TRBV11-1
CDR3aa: CASSTQPGTGSNSKNIQYF
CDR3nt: TGTGCCAGCAGCACCCAACCCGGGACGGGTTCCAATTCCAAAAACATTCAGTACTTC

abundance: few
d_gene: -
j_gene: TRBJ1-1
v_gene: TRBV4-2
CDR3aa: CASSPQEGREAFF
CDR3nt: TGTGCCAGCAGCCCACAGGAGGGCCGAGAAGCTTTCTTT

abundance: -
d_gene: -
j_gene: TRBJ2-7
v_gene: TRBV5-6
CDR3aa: CASSLVSGYHEQYF
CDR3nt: TGTGCCAGCAGCTTGGTTTCAGGGTACCACGAGCAGTACTTC

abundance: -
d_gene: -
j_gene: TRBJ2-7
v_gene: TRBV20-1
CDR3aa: CSAREFPGFYYEQYF
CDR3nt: TGCAGTGCTAGAGAGTTCCCAGGGTTTTATTACGAGCAGTACTTC

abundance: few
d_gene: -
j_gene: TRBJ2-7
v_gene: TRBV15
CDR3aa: CATSRDPLAHEQYF
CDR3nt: TGTGCCACCAGCAGAGATCCTCTAGCGCACGAGCAGTACTTC

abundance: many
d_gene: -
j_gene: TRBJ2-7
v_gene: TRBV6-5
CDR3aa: CASSWGEFGEQYF
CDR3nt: TGTGCCAGCAGTTGGGGAGAGTTCGGCGAGCAGTACTTC

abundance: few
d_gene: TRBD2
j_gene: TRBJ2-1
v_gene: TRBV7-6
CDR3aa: CASSFLAGGPGNEQFF
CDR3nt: TGTGCCAGCAGCTTCCTAGCGGGGGGGCCAGGCAATGAGCAGTTCTTC

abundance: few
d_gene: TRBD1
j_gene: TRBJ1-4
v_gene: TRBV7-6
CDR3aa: CASSLEEGASAPNEKLFF
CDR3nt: TGTGCCAGCAGCTTAGAGGAGGGGGCATCAGCCCCTAATGAAAAACTGTTTTTT

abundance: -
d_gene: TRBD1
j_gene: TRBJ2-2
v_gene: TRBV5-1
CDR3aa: CASSRPRTGARELFF
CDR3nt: TGCGCCAGCAGCCGTCCCCGGACAGGAGCAAGGGAGCTGTTTTTT

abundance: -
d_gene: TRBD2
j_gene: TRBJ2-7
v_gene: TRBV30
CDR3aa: CAWSIGLAGARQYF
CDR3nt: TGTGCCTGGAGTATTGGGCTAGCGGGGGCCAGGCAGTACTTC

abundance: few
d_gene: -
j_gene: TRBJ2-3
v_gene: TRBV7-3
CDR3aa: CASSLGSSGTDTQYF
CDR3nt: TGTGCCAGCAGCTTAGGCTCTAGCGGCACAGATACGCAGTATTTT

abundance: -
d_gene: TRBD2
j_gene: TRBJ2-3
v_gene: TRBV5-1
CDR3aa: CASSLLAGEGTDTQYF
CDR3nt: TGCGCCAGCAGCTTGCTAGCGGGAGAAGGGACAGATACGCAGTATTTT

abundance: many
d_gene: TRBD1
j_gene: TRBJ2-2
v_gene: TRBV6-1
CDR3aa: CASRRTGGSGELFF
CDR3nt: TGTGCCAGCAGAAGGACAGGGGGCAGCGGGGAGCTGTTTTTT

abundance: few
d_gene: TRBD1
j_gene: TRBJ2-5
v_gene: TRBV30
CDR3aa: CAWMTGKETQYF
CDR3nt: TGTGCCTGGATGACAGGGAAAGAGACCCAGTACTTC

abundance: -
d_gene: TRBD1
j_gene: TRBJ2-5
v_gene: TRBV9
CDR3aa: CASSVGATGQGAETQYF
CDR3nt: TGTGCCAGCAGCGTAGGGGCGACCGGACAGGGGGCGGAGACCCAGTACTTC

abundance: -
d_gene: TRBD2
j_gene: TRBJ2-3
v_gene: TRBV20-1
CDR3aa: CSASTAGGLTDTQYF
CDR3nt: TGCAGTGCTAGCACAGCGGGGGGCCTCACAGATACGCAGTATTTT

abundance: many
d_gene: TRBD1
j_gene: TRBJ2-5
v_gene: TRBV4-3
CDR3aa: CASSQSGSGGGETQYF
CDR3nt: TGCGCCAGCAGCCAAAGCGGTTCAGGGGGTGGGGAGACCCAGTACTTC

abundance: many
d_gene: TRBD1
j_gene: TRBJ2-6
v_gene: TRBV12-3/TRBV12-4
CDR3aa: CASSFRTGSSGANVLTF
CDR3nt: TGTGCCAGCAGTTTCCGGACAGGATCCTCTGGGGCCAACGTCCTGACTTTC

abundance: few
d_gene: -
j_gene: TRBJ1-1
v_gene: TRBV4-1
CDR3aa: CASSQAMWNTEAFF
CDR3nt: TGCGCCAGCAGCCAAGCTATGTGGAACACTGAAGCTTTCTTT